This T cell receptor (beta chain) was captured by sequencing in a study of shared clonotypes between healthy human individuals. Study results and caveats: Against clonotypes common to all four donors, non-shared ones had lower generation probabilities.

In the case of this clone: Its specificity is not known.

Measured with immunoSEQ multiplex PCR; TCRdb has only the in-frame clones, and not every one. The data contain about 2.2 million clones, roughly 95% of them singletons. Germline CDR1 and CDR2: MNHEY and SMNVEV (reference sequence). The CDR3 contains 17 residues. Trimming stripped 4 bases from V and 1 base from J, with 17 bases between. Naive CD8 cells, CD45RO-negative and positively selected for CCR7, excluded terminally differentiated effector memory CD45RA+ cells. This chain uses TRBV27 with TRBJ1-5, with D perhaps TRBD1 (6 bases). The clonotype comes from a man aged 18 to 29 in good health. Some clones in this sample may be carry-over from other donors' samples. Sequencing used naive CD8+ T cells from PBMCs. In DNA form, the CDR3 reads TGTGCCAGCAGTTCTTGGGTAAGGGGGTTGAGCAATCAGCCCCAGCATTTT. The encoded protein is CASSSWVRGLSNQPQHF.